This entry lists 9 T cell receptor beta chains sequenced from one sample in a study of blood T cell repertoires in COVID-19. The repertoire was sequenced with immunoSEQ multiplex PCR; TCRdb's copy has only in-frame clones and lacks some. The sample lists roughly 340,000 clones; around nine tenths were seen once. Sample: peripheral blood. The receptors stem from a woman younger than 30 who had recovered from COVID-19.

The gene calls are TRBV7-8 and TRBJ1-1; 7 positions agree with TRBD1. The CDR3 consists of 14 residues. Losses at the gene ends were 6 bases for V and 0 bases for J; bases not matched to a gene: 4. The germline V gene has CDR1 SGHVS and CDR2 FQNEAQ. The CDR3 protein is CASRRQGMNTEAFF. The CDR3 coding sequence is TGTGCCAGCAGACGACAGGGAATGAACACTGAAGCTTTCTTT.

The chain joins TRBV11-3 to TRBJ2-1; TRBD2 matches 10 bases. This CDR3 has 18 residues. CDR1 and CDR2 from the germline V gene are SGHNT and YENEEA. Unmatched junction bases numbered 16, after V lost 4 bases and J lost 7 bases. The CDR3 DNA is TGTGCCAGCAGCTCTGGGCTAGCGGGAGTAGGCCGGATTAATGAGCAGTTCTTC. Amino acids: CASSSGLAGVGRINEQFF.

V gene TRBV20-1 combines with J gene TRBJ1-4, with D unresolved. V was trimmed by 5 bases and J by 17 bases, leaving 18 bases between them. CDR1 DFQATT and CDR2 SNEGSKA come from the germline V gene (reference sequence). The CDR3 is 11 residues long. The CDR3 DNA follows: TGCAGTGCTCCCTTTGCGGGGTGGCGATTTTTT. Amino acid sequence: CSAPFAGWRFF.

This rearrangement joins TRBV5-5 to TRBJ1-6; unclear D gene. The germline V gene encodes CDR1 SGHKS and CDR2 YYEKEE (reference sequence). The CDR3 is made up of 14 amino acids. V gave up 4 bases and J gave up 8 bases, with 13 bases separating them. The CDR3 protein is CASSRTRDDSPLHF. DNA of the CDR3: TGTGCCAGCAGCCGAACCCGGGATGATTCACCCCTCCACTTT.

The rearrangement uses TRBV18 and TRBJ1-1; 10 bases fit TRBD1. With V trimmed by 3 bases and J by 8 bases, 0 bases remained unmatched. CDR3 size: 12 residues. Looked up from germline, CDR1 is KGHSH and CDR2 is LQKENI. The CDR3 is CASSPGQGEAFF. CDR3 nucleotides: TGTGCCAGCTCACCGGGACAGGGGGAAGCTTTCTTT.

The chain couples TRBV2 to TRBJ2-7, with 7 nucleotides matching TRBD1. Germline V gene data show CDR1 as SNHLY and CDR2 as FYNNEI. V lost 5 bases, J lost 0 bases, and 7 bases stayed unmatched. This CDR3 comprises 15 residues. CDR3 bases: TGTGCCAGCAGTCCCGACAGGGTGGGCTCCTACGAGCAGTACGTC. Translating gives CASSPDRVGSYEQYV.

This clone was seen more than once but under ten times. The rearrangement uses TRBV30 and TRBJ1-5, with TRBD1 matching 9 bases. V shed 2 bases and J 6 bases; nucleotides not matched to a gene: 11. Germline CDR1 and CDR2: GTSNPN and SVGIG (reference sequence). The length of the CDR3 is 16 residues. This CDR3 reads CAWSPPRTGEGQPQHF. CDR3 coding DNA: TGTGCCTGGAGTCCTCCCCGGACAGGGGAAGGTCAGCCCCAGCATTTT.

The rearrangement uses TRBV5-1 and TRBJ1-2; possible D gene TRBD1, 5 bases. The CDR3 consists of 16 residues. Germline lookup yields CDR1 SGHRS and CDR2 YFSETQ. V was trimmed by 2 bases and J by 8 bases, leaving 22 bases between them. The CDR3 protein is CASSLTGLGDLSGYTF. The CDR3 region has the DNA TGCGCCAGCAGCTTAACGGGACTCGGGGACCTATCCGGCTACACCTTC.

With regard to this clone: In the same sample, other DNA sequences code for this CDR3. This rearrangement joins TRBV12-3 or TRBV12-4 to TRBJ1-1; possibly TRBD1 for D (6 bases). The germline V and J ends were trimmed by 1 base and 4 bases, with 7 bases remaining between them. The CDR3 is 13 amino acids. CDR3 loop: CASSLVGGTEAFF. In DNA form, the CDR3 reads TGTGCCAGCAGTTTAGTAGGGGGCACTGAAGCTTTCTTT.